These 2 T cell receptor beta chains came from one sample sequenced in a study of T cells after yellow fever vaccination. In TCRdb, the 5' RACE reads were re-called with MiXCR into one record per CDR3 protein. Of around 50,000 distinct CDR3 sequences in the sample, roughly 7.4% are singletons; the top ten hold 25% to 30%. This specimen was CD8+ T cells sorted from PBMCs, taken around 15 days after the first yellow fever vaccination. Receptors were obtained from a man aged 18-30 years who received the YFV17D yellow fever vaccine.

This clonotype was seen many times. CDR3 nucleotide sequence: TGCAGCGCCCGAGGGAGCCCCAATGGGGTTGGTTCCTACAATGAGCAGTTCTTC. Encoded protein: CSARGSPNGVGSYNEQFF. The V and J genes are TRBV29-1 and TRBJ2-1, with TRBD2 as a possible D gene (5 bases). Trimming removed 7 bases from V and 1 base from J, with 26 bases in between. The CDR3 extends over 18 amino acids. The germline gives CDR1 SQVTM, CDR2 ANQGSEA.

This clonotype was counted ten times or more. This sequence joins TRBV4-3 and TRBJ1-5; D is perhaps TRBD1 (5 bases). The V end lost 1 base, the J end lost 1 base, and 11 bases lay between the germline ends. Germline loops: CDR1 LGHNA, CDR2 YSLEER. CDR3 length: 16 residues. The CDR3 protein is CASSQARGVSNQPQHF. DNA of the CDR3: TGCGCCAGCAGCCAAGCCCGGGGGGTAAGCAATCAGCCCCAGCATTTT.